A single sample is the source of the 17 T cell receptor beta chains below, sequenced in a study of T-cell reconstitution after alpha-beta-depleted transplantation in children. A TCRbeta library incorporating unique molecular identifiers was prepared. One entry per CDR3 protein results from TCRdb running MiXCR on the PCR reads. This table holds some 200,000 distinct CDR3 sequences, approximately 10% found once. The sample here was PBMCs from the stem cell graft donor, taken from the stem cell graft. Every receptor here comes from a human donor who donated a stem cell graft to a child with acute lymphoblastic leukemia.

Ten or more counts support this clonotype. CDR3 in DNA: TGTGCCAGCAGCCCCCCCGGGACAGGGGGCAATGAGCAGTTCTTC. This codes for CASSPPGTGGNEQFF. V gene TRBV7-9 combines with J gene TRBJ2-1; 11 positions agree with TRBD1. CDR1 SEHNR and CDR2 FQNEAQ come from the germline V gene (reference sequence). The junction had 6 bases not matched to a gene; V was cut back by 5 bases and J by 6 bases. CDR3 length equals 15 residues.

This clonotype was seen repeatedly, ten times or more. The chain couples TRBV29-1 to TRBJ2-1, with D possibly matching TRBD1 (6 bases). This CDR3 is built from 11 residues. Germline V CDR1 and CDR2: SQVTM, ANQGSEA. The ends were cut back, 7 bases at V and 7 bases at J, with 11 bases in the middle. The CDR3 spells CSAGTTNEQFF. The DNA of the CDR3 is TGCAGCGCAGGGACAACTAATGAGCAGTTCTTC.

V and J are TRBV7-2 and TRBJ2-6; D is perhaps TRBD2 (5 bases). Germline V gene data show CDR1 as SGHTA and CDR2 as FQGNSA. The CDR3 is made up of 15 amino acids. Between the trimmed V and J ends, which lost 3 bases and 2 bases, there was a span of 8 bases. CDR3 loop: CASSFTRAGANVLTF. The CDR3 region has the DNA TGTGCCAGCAGCTTTACGAGGGCTGGGGCCAACGTCCTGACTTTC.

The rearrangement uses TRBV20-1 and TRBJ1-2; TRBD1 is a possible D gene (6 bases). Germline CDR1 is DFQATT and CDR2 is SNEGSKA (reference sequence). The V gene lost 1 base and the J gene lost 7 bases, with 16 bases spanning the gap. The CDR3 contains 14 residues. CDR3 sequence: CSARVRLTGLGYTF. The CDR3 bases are TGCAGTGCTAGAGTCCGACTTACAGGGCTTGGCTACACCTTC.

This clonotype was counted ten times or more. The chain has TRBV5-1 and TRBJ2-7; maybe TRBD2 (5 bases). This CDR3 has 14 amino acids. Trimming stripped 0 bases from V and 0 bases from J, with 7 bases between. The V gene's germline CDR1 is SGHRS and CDR2 YFSETQ. CDR3 coding DNA: TGCGCCAGCAGCTTGGCGGGGAGCTCCTACGAGCAGTACTTC. Translating gives CASSLAGSSYEQYF.

This rearrangement joins TRBV18 to TRBJ2-5; 9 positions agree with TRBD1. There are 14 residues in the CDR3. CDR1 is KGHSH, CDR2 LQKENI, per germline. V was pared by 3 bases and J by 5 bases, with 4 bases of the junction left unmatched. The CDR3 DNA follows: TGTGCCAGCTCACCCGGGACAGGGCCCGAGACCCAGTACTTC. Translated, it gives CASSPGTGPETQYF.

The CDR3 protein is CASSLAGAPSEAFF. The CDR3 DNA sequence: TGTGCCAGCAGCTTAGCAGGGGCCCCATCTGAAGCTTTCTTT. This chain links TRBV7-9 with TRBJ1-1; D may be TRBD1 (5 bases). CDR1 and CDR2 from the germline V gene are SEHNR and FQNEAQ (reference sequence). Trimming stripped 0 bases from V and 6 bases from J, with 11 bases between. CDR3 length: 14 residues.

This sequence joins TRBV12-3 or TRBV12-4 and TRBJ2-5; no firm D call. Trimming took off 4 bases at V and 5 bases at J, with 8 bases between the two ends. The CDR3 loop spans 12 amino acids. The DNA of the CDR3 is TGTGCCAGCAGTTCTGCCAGGGAGACCCAGTACTTC. Amino acid sequence: CASSSARETQYF.

This clonotype was detected many times. The chain employs TRBV5-6 and TRBJ2-2; the D call may be TRBD1 or TRBD2 (5 bases each). The germline V gene encodes CDR1 SGHDT and CDR2 YYEEEE. The CDR3 is made up of 17 amino acids. With 5 bases removed from V and 3 bases from J, the gap between germline ends came to 20 bases. Written as DNA, the CDR3 is TGTGCCAGCAGTGGGGACCTGAAGGACACGTACACCGGGGAGCTGTTTTTT. This sequence encodes CASSGDLKDTYTGELFF. The full variable domain, completed using reference TRBV5-6 and TRBJ2-2, is DAGVTQSPTHLIKTRGQQVTLRCSPKSGHDTVSWYQQALGQGPQFIFQYYEEEERQRGNFPDRFSGHQFPNYSSELNVNALLLGDSALYLCASSGDLKDTYTGELFFGEGSRLTVL.

This clonotype was observed a handful of times. The rearrangement links TRBV2 to TRBJ2-1; no reliable D call. CDR1 SNHLY and CDR2 FYNNEI come from the germline V gene. This CDR3 is built from 11 residues. Trimming removed 1 base from V and 15 bases from J, with 10 bases in between. The CDR3 loop is CASSEEGMAFF. The CDR3 region has the DNA TGTGCCAGCAGTGAAGAGGGCATGGCGTTCTTC.

This clonotype came up many times. This sequence joins TRBV12-3 or TRBV12-4 and TRBJ2-3; a possible D gene is TRBD1 (6 bases). V lost 8 bases, J lost 8 bases, and 14 bases lay in between. The CDR3 has 12 residues. CDR3 nucleotide sequence: TGTGCCAGCGTACAGGGCGTCGGTACGCAGTATTTT. It translates to CASVQGVGTQYF.

This clonotype was counted ten times or more. Here the CDR3 reads CASRHPGQNTEAFF. CDR3 DNA: TGTGCCAGCAGGCATCCGGGACAGAACACTGAAGCTTTCTTT. This chain uses TRBV28 with TRBJ1-1, with D possibly being TRBD1 (6 bases). Germline CDR1 reads MDHEN; CDR2 reads SYDVKM. This CDR3 has 14 amino acids. V shed 6 bases and J shed 1 base, with 12 bases lying between them. The full variable domain, completed using reference TRBV28 and TRBJ1-1, is DVKVTQSSRYLVKRTGEKVFLECVQDMDHENMFWYRQDPGLGLRLIYFSYDVKMKEKGDIPEGYSVSREKKERFSLILESASTNQTSMYLCASRHPGQNTEAFFGQGTRLTVV.

The sample holds a few counts of this clonotype. This rearrangement joins TRBV6-2 or TRBV6-3 to TRBJ2-7; D might be TRBD1 or TRBD2, each matching 5 bases. There are 13 residues in the CDR3. V was pared by 6 bases and J by 3 bases, with 12 bases between. Germline V gene data show CDR1 as MNHEY and CDR2 as SVGEGT. The CDR3 coding sequence is TGTGCCAGCAGCCGGGACGAAAACTACGAGCAGTACTTC. As protein: CASSRDENYEQYF.

The rearrangement links TRBV5-1 to TRBJ2-5; 7 bases align to TRBD1. The germline V gene has CDR1 SGHRS and CDR2 YFSETQ. CDR3 length: 15 amino acids. The V segment lost 1 base and the J segment 4 bases; nucleotides outside the gene matches: 7. The CDR3 DNA follows: TGCGCCAGCAGCTTGAATACAGGGGCAGGAGAGACCCAGTACTTC. Its translation: CASSLNTGAGETQYF. Full variable domain (outside the CDR3, taken from reference TRBV5-1 and TRBJ2-5): KAGVTQTPRYLIKTRGQQVTLSCSPISGHRSVSWYQQTPGQGLQFLFEYFSETQRNKGNFPGRFSGRQFSNSRSEMNVSTLELGDSALYLCASSLNTGAGETQYFGPGTRLLVL.

This chain joins TRBV4-3 and TRBJ2-2, with unresolved D. The CDR3 is 15 amino acids. The V gene's germline CDR1 is LGHNA and CDR2 YSLEER. The V end was cut by 1 base, the J end by 10 bases, with 16 bases between. CDR3 region: CASSQGQVTMMELFF. CDR3 DNA: TGCGCCAGCAGCCAAGGGCAGGTCACGATGATGGAGCTGTTTTTT.

This clonotype was counted ten times or more. This chain links TRBV18 with TRBJ1-4; D gene ambiguous. Germline assignment: CDR1 KGHSH and CDR2 LQKENI. With 0 bases removed from V and 0 bases from J, the gap between germline ends came to 8 bases. The CDR3 is 16 residues long. The CDR3: CASSPPRAPTNEKLFF. The CDR3 DNA is TGTGCCAGCTCACCACCGCGAGCCCCAACTAATGAAAAACTGTTTTTT.

The chain joins TRBV5-6 to TRBJ2-7; D perhaps matches TRBD2 (6 bases). The CDR3 length is 17 residues. V was clipped by 0 bases and J by 4 bases, with 20 bases between them. Germline V gives CDR1 SGHDT, CDR2 YYEEEE. In DNA form, the CDR3 reads TGTGCCAGCAGCTTGGAGTGGTCTGGGACTCAACTATACGAGCAGTACTTC. Its protein product is CASSLEWSGTQLYEQYF.